The T cell receptor beta chain described here comes from a study of response to subunit inactivated influenza vaccine. This clonotype was seen a few times. Its antigen is as yet unknown. Notes on the study in general: Few new T cells, the authors suggested, are recruited by each seasonal influenza vaccination.

TCRdb used MiXCR to reprocess the RT-PCR reads, holding one entry per CDR3 protein. The sample carries approximately 500,000 distinct CDR3 sequences, approximately 12% recorded once. The CDR3 loop spans 14 amino acids. The germline V and J ends were trimmed by 3 bases and 3 bases, with 9 bases remaining between them. CDR1 is DFQATT, CDR2 SNEGSKA, per germline (reference sequence). V gene TRBV20-1 combines with J gene TRBJ1-6, with TRBD1 as a possible D gene (6 bases). This specimen consisted of PBMCs from blood, obtained about 40 days after vaccination. The receptor comes from a man aged 45-60 years who received an inactivated influenza vaccine. CDR3 DNA sequence: TGCAGTGCTAGGGGGGGGCTCTATAATTCACCCCTCCACTTT. Amino acids: CSARGGLYNSPLHF.